The source of this T cell receptor (beta chain) is a study of cytomegalovirus exposure and HLA in healthy donors. In the study overall: The same platform was used for the 95 to 150 validation repertoires and the approximately 700 first-cohort repertoires, a later analysis reported. Study-wide results and caveats: According to a subsequent analysis, TCR clusters identified in the first cohort showed a tendency to co-occur across the approximately 120 validation repertoires. With high specificity and sensitivity, the classifier reportedly diagnosed cytomegalovirus status.

V dropped 3 bases and J dropped 11 bases, with 17 bases sitting between them. Looked up from germline, CDR1 is SGHDT and CDR2 is YYEEEE. The CDR3 spans 13 residues. A remark on this clone: Antigen specificity is unknown.

The method was immunoSEQ multiplex PCR; TCRdb's version includes in-frame clones alone and lacks a portion of them. The table includes fewer than 400,000 clones, about nine tenths detected once. The roughly 120-subject validation cohort, separate from the approximately 670-subject first cohort, included the donors. This chain links TRBV5-6 with TRBJ1-1; D is ambiguous. This receptor was obtained from a woman aged 18-29 years in good health and CMV-seronegative. Source material: PBMCs. CDR3 sequence reads: CASSSKRLDGAFF. The CDR3 coding sequence is TGTGCCAGCAGCTCAAAAAGACTCGATGGGGCTTTCTTT.